Following are 17 T cell receptor beta chains from one sample sequenced in a study of early T cells in non-severe SARS-CoV-2 infection. TCRdb reanalysed the 5' RACE reads using MiXCR and keeps one entry per CDR3 protein. The sample records about 44,000 distinct CDR3 sequences, about a quarter being singletons. Sample: whole blood, taken at baseline. The source is an adult who was a healthcare worker with PCR-confirmed SARS-CoV-2 infection or an uninfected control (not recorded which).

This clonotype was seen repeatedly, ten times or more. V gene TRBV4-1 combines with J gene TRBJ1-2; a possible D gene is TRBD1 (6 bases). Germline V gene lookup returns CDR1 MGHRA and CDR2 YSYEKL. This CDR3 has 16 residues. Trimming stripped 3 bases from V and 3 bases from J, with 17 bases between. The CDR3 loop reads CASSHPPQGTYYGYTF. As DNA, the CDR3 is TGCGCCAGCAGCCACCCGCCGCAGGGGACCTACTATGGCTACACCTTC.

The genes are TRBV10-3 and TRBJ2-7; the D is unclear. Germline CDR1 ENHRY, CDR2 SYGVKD. Trimming took 0 bases from V and 2 from J, leaving 11 bases between them. This CDR3 has 15 amino acids. CDR3: CAISESTDNTYEQYF. CDR3 DNA sequence: TGTGCCATCAGTGAGTCGACTGACAATACCTACGAGCAGTACTTC.

V and J are TRBV12-5 and TRBJ1-5; a weak D match, TRBD1 (6 bases). The CDR3 sequence is 15 residues long. V was shortened by 5 bases and J by 4 bases, with 15 bases between the two germline ends. The V gene's germline CDR1 is LGHNT and CDR2 FRNRAP. In DNA, the CDR3 is TGTGCTAGTGGTCCCTGGTGGGGGGCGAATCAGCCCCAGCATTTT. It specifies CASGPWWGANQPQHF.

This clonotype came up a few times. V usage is TRBV6-6 and J usage is TRBJ1-2, with D unresolved. Germline V CDR1 and CDR2: MNHNY, SVGAGI (reference sequence). CDR3 length equals 14 residues. Deletions cut 2 bases from V and 3 bases from J, with 10 bases between. The CDR3 sequence is CASSYGPTYYGYTF. The CDR3 DNA reads as TGTGCCAGCAGTTACGGACCGACTTACTATGGCTACACCTTC.

This clonotype was observed a few times. The chain couples TRBV2 to TRBJ1-2; D is unresolved. This CDR3 comprises 16 residues. Trimming cost V 3 bases and J 3 bases, with 17 bases left between them. Germline V lookup: CDR1 SNHLY, CDR2 FYNNEI. The CDR3 DNA reads TGTGCCAGCAGTGAGGACCGACGGACCCCATACTATGGCTACACCTTC. Its protein is CASSEDRRTPYYGYTF.

This clonotype came up a few times. The chain links TRBV7-7 to TRBJ2-7; 8 nucleotides align to TRBD2. The CDR3 has 14 residues. Germline V CDR1 and CDR2: SSHAT, FNYEAQ (reference sequence). The CDR3: CASKLAVKTYEQYF. For the CDR3, the DNA is TGTGCTAGTAAACTAGCGGTGAAGACCTACGAGCAGTACTTC.

By its share, this clonotype is medium-sized (0.01 to 0.1%). The chain couples TRBV7-9 to TRBJ1-2; a weak D match, TRBD1 (6 bases). Germline CDR1 is SEHNR and CDR2 is FQNEAQ (reference sequence). V lost 0 bases to trimming and J lost 4 bases, with 12 bases between them. This CDR3 contains 15 residues. CDR3 loop: CASSLAPDRSYGYTF. CDR3 nucleotides: TGTGCCAGCAGCTTAGCGCCAGACAGGAGCTATGGCTACACCTTC. Full variable domain (rest looked up from reference TRBV7-9 and TRBJ1-2): DTGVSQNPRHKITKRGQNVTFRCDPISEHNRLYWYRQTLGQGPEFLTYFQNEAQLEKSRLLSDRFSAERPKGSFSTLEIQRTEQGDSAMYLCASSLAPDRSYGYTFGSGTRLTVV.

This clonotype was seen a few times. The chain combines TRBV2 with TRBJ1-1; D gene uncertain. CDR1 is SNHLY, CDR2 FYNNEI, per germline. With 9 bases removed from V and 4 bases from J, the gap between germline ends came to 15 bases. There are 13 residues in the CDR3. The CDR3 sequence: CASRDRRITEAFF. The CDR3 region has the DNA TGTGCCAGTCGGGATCGTCGGATCACTGAAGCTTTCTTT.

The V call is TRBV11-2, the J call TRBJ2-2; D ambiguous. V was clipped by 1 base and J by 0 bases, with 12 bases between them. The CDR3 runs to 17 residues. Looked up from germline, CDR1 is SGHAT and CDR2 is FQNNGV. The CDR3 nucleotides read TGTGCCAGCAGCTTAGTGTTCTTGAGAACGAACACCGGGGAGCTGTTTTTT. Translation gives CASSLVFLRTNTGELFF.

The rearrangement uses TRBV7-8 and TRBJ1-4; D is uncertain. The germline CDR1 and CDR2 sequences are SGHVS and FQNEAQ. The CDR3 loop spans 15 amino acids. Trimming stripped 1 base from V and 7 bases from J, with 13 bases between. The CDR3 spells CASSLVRRAFEKLFF. CDR3 DNA sequence: TGTGCCAGCAGCTTAGTAAGACGGGCTTTTGAAAAACTGTTTTTT.

This clonotype was counted a few times. The gene calls are TRBV11-2 and TRBJ2-1; 8 bases fit TRBD1. CDR1 is SGHAT and CDR2 is FQNNGV in the germline V gene. This CDR3 is 14 amino acids long. V gave up 5 bases and J gave up 10 bases; unmatched junction bases: 10. The CDR3, as DNA: TGTGCCAGCAGCCCCGGGAACAGGGGGTCCGAGCAGTTCTTC. It codes for CASSPGNRGSEQFF.

This clonotype was recorded many times. The genes are TRBV7-6 and TRBJ2-1; D is ambiguous. The CDR3 loop spans 13 amino acids. Deletions cut 4 bases from V and 6 bases from J, with 10 bases between. Germline V gene lookup returns CDR1 SGHVS and CDR2 FNYEAQ. CDR3 nucleotides: TGTGCCAGCAGCTCTTTTGAAGGCAATGAGCAGTTCTTC. Translating gives CASSSFEGNEQFF.

This chain connects TRBV6-2 or TRBV6-3 to TRBJ2-2; 7 bases align to TRBD1. Germline V gene sequence: CDR1 MNHEY, CDR2 SVGEGT. Trimming at V came to 6 bases and at J to 1 base, leaving 5 bases not matched to a gene. The CDR3 has 15 residues. CDR3 loop: CASRQGIGNTGELFF. CDR3 coding DNA: TGTGCCAGCAGACAGGGGATCGGGAACACCGGGGAGCTGTTTTTT.

This clonotype came up once. The chain recombines TRBV5-1 with TRBJ2-1; 7 bases fit TRBD1. Trimming at V came to 4 bases and at J to 5 bases, leaving 6 bases not matched to a gene. This CDR3 has 14 residues. CDR1 and CDR2 (germline): SGHRS, YFSETQ. This chain's CDR3 is CASSRTGQDNEQFF. CDR3 DNA sequence: TGCGCCAGCAGCCGGACAGGACAGGACAATGAGCAGTTCTTC.

This chain joins TRBV21-1 and TRBJ2-4; the D call of TRBD1 is as the table states it, not checked on the DNA. TRBV21-1 is classified as a pseudogene. The CDR3 totals 18 residues. The CDR3 here is CASSPHPGQGVAKNIQYF. For the CDR3, the DNA is TGTGCCAGCAGCCCGCATCCTGGACAGGGGGTAGCCAAAAACATTCAGTACTTC.

V usage is TRBV6-1 and J usage is TRBJ1-1; 8 bases are a match to TRBD1. The junction had 7 bases not matched to a gene; V was cut back by 5 bases and J by 5 bases. This CDR3 region has 14 residues. In germline, CDR1 is MNHNS, CDR2 SASEGT. CDR3 nucleotide sequence: TGTGCCAGCAGTTCCCAGGGGGCTTGGACTGAAGCTTTCTTT. Amino acids: CASSSQGAWTEAFF.

V gene TRBV4-1 combines with J gene TRBJ2-5, with TRBD2 identical over 9 bases. The ends lost 0 bases at V and 2 bases at J; junction bases unmatched: 4. Germline V gene lookup returns CDR1 MGHRA and CDR2 YSYEKL. This CDR3 spans 16 amino acids. Written as DNA, the CDR3 is TGCGCCAGCAGCCAAGATGCGGGGGGGCGTCAAGAGACCCAGTACTTC. The encoded protein is CASSQDAGGRQETQYF.